This record covers a single T cell receptor beta chain. V shed 3 bases, J shed 0 bases, and the junction held 2 bases outside the gene matches. Germline CDR1 and CDR2: LGHNA and YSLEER. This CDR3 comprises 19 residues. In the source study's methods: Estimation of nucleated cell counts was performed using reference gene primer amplification. TCRdb keeps only in-frame clones here, not all; method: immunoSEQ multiplex PCR. Clone size and V and J calls were adopted from that table, with D and trimming inferred from the DNA. The table lists under 500,000 clones, about 85% of them singletons. The sample is drawn from a study of blood T cell repertoires in COVID-19. Study details: The cDNA or gDNA used as material had been derived from T cells, B-cell-depleted T cells, or PBMCs.

The source of this sequence is a woman between 18 and 29 years old with acute COVID-19. The sequenced sample consisted of PBMCs or T cells enriched from blood (not recorded which). The rearrangement joins TRBV4-3 to TRBJ2-6; 16 nucleotides match TRBD2. In DNA form, the CDR3 reads TGCGCCAGCAGCCAGGGACTAGCGGGGGGGAGCTCTGGGGCCAACGTCCTGACTTTC. Amino acid sequence: CASSQGLAGGSSGANVLTF.